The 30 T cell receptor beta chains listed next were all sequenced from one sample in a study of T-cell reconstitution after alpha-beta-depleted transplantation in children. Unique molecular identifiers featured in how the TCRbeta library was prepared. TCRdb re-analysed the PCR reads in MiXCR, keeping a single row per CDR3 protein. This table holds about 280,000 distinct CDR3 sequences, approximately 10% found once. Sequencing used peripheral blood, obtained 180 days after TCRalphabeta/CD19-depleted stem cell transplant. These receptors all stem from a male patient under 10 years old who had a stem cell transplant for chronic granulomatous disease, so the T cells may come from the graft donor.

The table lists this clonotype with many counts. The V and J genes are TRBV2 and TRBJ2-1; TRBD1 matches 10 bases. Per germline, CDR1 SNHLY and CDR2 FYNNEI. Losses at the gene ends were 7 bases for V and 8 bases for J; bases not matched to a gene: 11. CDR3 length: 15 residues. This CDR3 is CASNLTGGFFHEQFF. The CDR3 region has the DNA TGTGCCAGCAACTTGACAGGGGGCTTTTTCCATGAGCAGTTCTTC.

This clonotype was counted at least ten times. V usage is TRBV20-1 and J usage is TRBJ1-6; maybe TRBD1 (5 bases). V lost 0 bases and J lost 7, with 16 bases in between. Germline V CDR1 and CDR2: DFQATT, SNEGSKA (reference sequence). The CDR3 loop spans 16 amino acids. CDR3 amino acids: CSAREGGRQSNSPLHF. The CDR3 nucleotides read TGCAGTGCTAGAGAGGGGGGTAGGCAATCGAATTCACCCCTCCACTTT.

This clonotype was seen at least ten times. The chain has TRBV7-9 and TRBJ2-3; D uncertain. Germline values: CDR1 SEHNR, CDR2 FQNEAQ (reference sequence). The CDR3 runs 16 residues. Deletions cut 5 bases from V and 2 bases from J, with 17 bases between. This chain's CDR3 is CASSNLAQLHTDTQYF. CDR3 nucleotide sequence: TGTGCCAGCAGCAACCTGGCCCAGTTGCACACAGATACGCAGTATTTT.

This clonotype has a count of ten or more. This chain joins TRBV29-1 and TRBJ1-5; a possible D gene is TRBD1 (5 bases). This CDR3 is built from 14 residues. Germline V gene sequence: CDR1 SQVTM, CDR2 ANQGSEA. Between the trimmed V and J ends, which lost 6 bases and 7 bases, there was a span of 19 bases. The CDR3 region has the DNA TGCAGCGTCGGGGACGGAGCTGGGGGGCAGCCCCAGCATTTT. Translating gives CSVGDGAGGQPQHF. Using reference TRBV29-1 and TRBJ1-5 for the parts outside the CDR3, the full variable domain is SAVISQKPSRDICQRGTSLTIQCQVDSQVTMMFWYRQQPGQSLTLIATANQGSEATYESGFVIDKFPISRPNLTFSTLTVSNMSPEDSSIYLCSVGDGAGGQPQHFGDGTRLSIL.

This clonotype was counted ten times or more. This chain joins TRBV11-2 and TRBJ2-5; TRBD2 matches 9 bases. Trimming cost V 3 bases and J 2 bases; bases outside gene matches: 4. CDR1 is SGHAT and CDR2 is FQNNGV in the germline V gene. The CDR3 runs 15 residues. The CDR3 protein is CASSFDLAGQETQYF. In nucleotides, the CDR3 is TGTGCCAGCAGCTTCGATCTAGCGGGGCAAGAGACCCAGTACTTC.

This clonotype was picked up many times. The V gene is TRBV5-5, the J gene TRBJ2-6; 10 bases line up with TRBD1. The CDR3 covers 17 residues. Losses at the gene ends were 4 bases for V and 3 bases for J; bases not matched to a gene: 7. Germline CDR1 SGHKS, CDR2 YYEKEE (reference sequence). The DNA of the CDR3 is TGTGCCAGCAGCGGTGGGACAGGGGCTTTTGGGGCCAACGTCCTGACTTTC. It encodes CASSGGTGAFGANVLTF.

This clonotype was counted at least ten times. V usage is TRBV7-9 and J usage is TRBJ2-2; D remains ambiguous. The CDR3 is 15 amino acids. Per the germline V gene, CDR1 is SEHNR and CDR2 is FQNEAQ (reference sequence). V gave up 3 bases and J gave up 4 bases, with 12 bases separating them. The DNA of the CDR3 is TGTGCCAGCAGCTTTAACGGGCAGTCCACCGGGGAGCTGTTTTTT. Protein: CASSFNGQSTGELFF.

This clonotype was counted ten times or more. CDR3: CASRSPGLAGGVETQYF. CDR3 bases: TGCGCCAGCAGATCTCCGGGACTAGCGGGAGGGGTGGAGACCCAGTACTTC. The chain joins TRBV5-1 to TRBJ2-5; the match to TRBD2 covers 16 bases. The V gene's germline CDR1 is SGHRS and CDR2 YFSETQ. This CDR3 is 17 amino acids long. With 5 bases clipped from V and 5 bases from J, the junction kept 9 bases outside the gene matches.

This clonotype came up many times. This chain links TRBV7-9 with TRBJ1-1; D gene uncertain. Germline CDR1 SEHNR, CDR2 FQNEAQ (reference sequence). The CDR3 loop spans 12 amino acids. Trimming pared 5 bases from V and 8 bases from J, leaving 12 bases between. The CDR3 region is CASSQPMAEAFF. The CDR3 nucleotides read TGTGCCAGCAGCCAGCCCATGGCGGAAGCTTTCTTT.

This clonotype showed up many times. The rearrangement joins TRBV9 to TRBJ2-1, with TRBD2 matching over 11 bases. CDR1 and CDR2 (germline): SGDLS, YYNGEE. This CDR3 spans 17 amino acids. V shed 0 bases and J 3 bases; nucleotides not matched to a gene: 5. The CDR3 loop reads CASSVELAGESYNEQFF. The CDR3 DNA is TGTGCCAGCAGCGTAGAACTAGCGGGAGAAAGCTACAATGAGCAGTTCTTC.

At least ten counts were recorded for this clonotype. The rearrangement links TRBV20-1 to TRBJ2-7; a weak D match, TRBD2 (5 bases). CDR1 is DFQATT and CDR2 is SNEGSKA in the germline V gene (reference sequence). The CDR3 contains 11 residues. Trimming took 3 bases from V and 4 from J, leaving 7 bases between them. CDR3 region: CSAREEYEQYF. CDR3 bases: TGCAGTGCTAGGGAGGAGTACGAGCAGTACTTC.

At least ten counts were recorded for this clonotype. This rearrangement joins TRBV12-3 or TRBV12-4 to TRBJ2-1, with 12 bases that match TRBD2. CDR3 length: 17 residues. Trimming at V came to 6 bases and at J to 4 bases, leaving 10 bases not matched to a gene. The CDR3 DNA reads TGTGCCAGCAGCACTGGGACTAGCGGGCTCCAATACAATGAGCAGTTCTTC. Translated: CASSTGTSGLQYNEQFF.

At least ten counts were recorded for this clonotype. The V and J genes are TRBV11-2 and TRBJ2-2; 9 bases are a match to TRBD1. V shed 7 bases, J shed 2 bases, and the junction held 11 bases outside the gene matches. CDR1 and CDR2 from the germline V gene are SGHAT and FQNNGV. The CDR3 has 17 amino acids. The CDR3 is CASTPDRTGVNTGELFF. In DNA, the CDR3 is TGTGCCAGCACCCCCGACCGGACAGGGGTTAACACCGGGGAGCTGTTTTTT.

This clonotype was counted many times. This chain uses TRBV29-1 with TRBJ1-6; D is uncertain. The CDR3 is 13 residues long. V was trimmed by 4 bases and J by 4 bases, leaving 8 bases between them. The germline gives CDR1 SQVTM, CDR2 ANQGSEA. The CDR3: CSVGDIYNSPLHF. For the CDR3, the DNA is TGCAGCGTTGGAGACATTTATAATTCACCCCTCCACTTT.

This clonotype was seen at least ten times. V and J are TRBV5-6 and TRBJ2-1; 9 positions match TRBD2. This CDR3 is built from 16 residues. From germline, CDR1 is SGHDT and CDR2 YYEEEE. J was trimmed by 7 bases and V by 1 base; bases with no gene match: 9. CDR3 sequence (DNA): TGTGCCAGCAGCTTGTGGCCCGGGACTAGCAGGAATGAGCAGTTCTTC. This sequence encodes CASSLWPGTSRNEQFF.

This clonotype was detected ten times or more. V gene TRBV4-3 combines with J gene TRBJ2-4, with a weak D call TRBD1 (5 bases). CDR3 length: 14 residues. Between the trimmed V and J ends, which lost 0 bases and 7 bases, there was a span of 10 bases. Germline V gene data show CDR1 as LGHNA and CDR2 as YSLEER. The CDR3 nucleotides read TGCGCCAGCAGCCAAGATAGGGGTAGGAACATTCAGTACTTC. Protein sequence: CASSQDRGRNIQYF.

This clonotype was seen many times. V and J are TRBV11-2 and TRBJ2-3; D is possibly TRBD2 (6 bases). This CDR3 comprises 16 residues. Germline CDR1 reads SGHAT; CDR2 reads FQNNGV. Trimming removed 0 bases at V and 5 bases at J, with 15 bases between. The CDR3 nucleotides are TGTGCCAGCAGCTTAGACCCTTTAGGGACTGGAGATACGCAGTATTTT. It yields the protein CASSLDPLGTGDTQYF.

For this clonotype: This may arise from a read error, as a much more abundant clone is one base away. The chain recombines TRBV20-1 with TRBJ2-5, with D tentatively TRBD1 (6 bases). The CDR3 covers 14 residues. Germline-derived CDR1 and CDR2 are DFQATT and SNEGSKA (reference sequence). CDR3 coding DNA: TGCGGTGCTATAAAGGACGGGACACAAGAGACCCAGTACTTC. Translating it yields CGAIKDGTQETQYF.

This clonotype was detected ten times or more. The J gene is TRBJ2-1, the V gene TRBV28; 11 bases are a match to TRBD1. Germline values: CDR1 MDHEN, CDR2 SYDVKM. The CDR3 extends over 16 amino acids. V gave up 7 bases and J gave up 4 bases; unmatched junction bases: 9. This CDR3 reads CASKLWGTGGYNEQFF. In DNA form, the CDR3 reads TGTGCCAGCAAACTCTGGGGGACAGGGGGATACAATGAGCAGTTCTTC.

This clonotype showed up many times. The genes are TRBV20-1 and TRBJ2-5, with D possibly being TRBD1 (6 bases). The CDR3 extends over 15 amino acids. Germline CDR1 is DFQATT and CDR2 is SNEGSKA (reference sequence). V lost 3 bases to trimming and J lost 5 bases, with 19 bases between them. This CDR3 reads CSASAGTYQGETQYF. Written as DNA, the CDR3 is TGCAGTGCTAGTGCCGGGACGTACCAGGGGGAGACCCAGTACTTC.

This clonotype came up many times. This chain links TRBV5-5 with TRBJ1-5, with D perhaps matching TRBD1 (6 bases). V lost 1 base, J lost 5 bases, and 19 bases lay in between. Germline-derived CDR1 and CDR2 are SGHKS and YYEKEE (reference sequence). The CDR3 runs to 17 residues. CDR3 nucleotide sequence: TGTGCCAGCAGCTTGCGACAGGTTCAGGGCTGGGATCAGCCCCAGCATTTT. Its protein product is CASSLRQVQGWDQPQHF. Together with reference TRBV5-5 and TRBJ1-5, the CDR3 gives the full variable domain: DAGVTQSPTHLIKTRGQQVTLRCSPISGHKSVSWYQQVLGQGPQFIFQYYEKEERGRGNFPDRFSARQFPNYSSELNVNALLLGDSALYLCASSLRQVQGWDQPQHFGDGTRLSIL.

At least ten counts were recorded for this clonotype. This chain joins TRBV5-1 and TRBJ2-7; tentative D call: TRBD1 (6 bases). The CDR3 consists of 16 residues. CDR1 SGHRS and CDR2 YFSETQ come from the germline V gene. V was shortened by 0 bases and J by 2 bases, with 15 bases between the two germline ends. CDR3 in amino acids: CASSLGPETGAYEQYF. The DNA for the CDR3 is TGCGCCAGCAGCTTGGGGCCGGAGACAGGCGCCTACGAGCAGTACTTC.

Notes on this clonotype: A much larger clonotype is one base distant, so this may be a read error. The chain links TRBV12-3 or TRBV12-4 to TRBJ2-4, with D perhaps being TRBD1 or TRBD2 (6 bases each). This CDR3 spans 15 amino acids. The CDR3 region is CSSRGGDETKNIQYF. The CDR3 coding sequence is TGTTCCAGCAGGGGAGGCGATGAAACCAAAAACATTCAGTACTTC.

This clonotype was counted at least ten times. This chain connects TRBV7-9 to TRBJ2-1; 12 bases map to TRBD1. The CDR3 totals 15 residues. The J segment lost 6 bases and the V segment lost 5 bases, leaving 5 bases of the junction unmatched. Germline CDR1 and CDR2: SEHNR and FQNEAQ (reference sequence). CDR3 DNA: TGTGCCAGCAGCCAGGGACAGGGGGCGTCCAATGAGCAGTTCTTC. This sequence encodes CASSQGQGASNEQFF.

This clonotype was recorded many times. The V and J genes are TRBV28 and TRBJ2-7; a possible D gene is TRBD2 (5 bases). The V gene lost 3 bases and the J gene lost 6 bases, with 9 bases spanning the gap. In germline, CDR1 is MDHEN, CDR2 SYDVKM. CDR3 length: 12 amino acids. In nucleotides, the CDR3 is TGTGCCAGCAGTTTCGGGAAAGCCGAGCAGTACTTC. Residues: CASSFGKAEQYF.

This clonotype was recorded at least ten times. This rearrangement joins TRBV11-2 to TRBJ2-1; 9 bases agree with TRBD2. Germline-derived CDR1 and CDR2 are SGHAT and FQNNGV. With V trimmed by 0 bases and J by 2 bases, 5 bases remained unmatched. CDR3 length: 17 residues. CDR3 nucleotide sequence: TGTGCCAGCAGCTTAGACGGGGTAGCGGGGGCCTACAATGAGCAGTTCTTC. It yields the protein CASSLDGVAGAYNEQFF.

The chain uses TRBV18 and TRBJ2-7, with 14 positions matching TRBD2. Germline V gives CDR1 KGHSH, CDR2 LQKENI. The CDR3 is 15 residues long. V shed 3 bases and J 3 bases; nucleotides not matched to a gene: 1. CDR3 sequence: CASSPGLAGVYEQYF. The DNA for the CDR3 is TGTGCCAGCTCACCGGGACTAGCGGGAGTCTACGAGCAGTACTTC.

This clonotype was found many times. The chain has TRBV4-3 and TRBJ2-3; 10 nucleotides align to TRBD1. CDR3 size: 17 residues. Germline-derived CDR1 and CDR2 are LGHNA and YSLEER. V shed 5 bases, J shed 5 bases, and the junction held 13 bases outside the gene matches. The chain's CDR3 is CASSTGQGHLNLDTQYF. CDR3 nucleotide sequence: TGCGCCAGCAGCACGGGACAGGGGCACCTAAACCTAGATACGCAGTATTTT.

The CDR3 protein is CASSRDRGKDTQYF. CDR3 DNA: TGTGCCAGCTCGCGGGACAGGGGGAAAGATACGCAGTATTTT. The J gene is TRBJ2-3, the V gene TRBV18, with 11 bases that match TRBD1. After removal of 6 bases from V and 5 bases from J, the junction contained 4 bases not matched to a gene. CDR3 size: 14 residues. The germline gives CDR1 KGHSH, CDR2 LQKENI.

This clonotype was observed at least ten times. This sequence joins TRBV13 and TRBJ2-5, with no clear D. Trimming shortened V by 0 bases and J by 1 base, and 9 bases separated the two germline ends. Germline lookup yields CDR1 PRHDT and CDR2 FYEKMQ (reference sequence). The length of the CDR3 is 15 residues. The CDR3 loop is CASSLGLRGQETQYF. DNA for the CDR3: TGTGCCAGCAGCTTAGGCCTCCGAGGCCAAGAGACCCAGTACTTC.